These 6 T cell receptor beta chains were sequenced from one sample in a study of T cell clonotyping in hematopoietic cell transplantation. Assay used: immunoSEQ multiplex PCR; TCRdb lists only in-frame clones, some missing. The sample holds some 30,000 clones, roughly 95% seen once. Sequencing was carried out using peripheral blood mononuclear cells. The origin of the receptors is a man over 45 in good health. Some clones in this sample may be carry-over from other donors' samples.

The CDR3 coding sequence is TGCGCCACCTCCCCGACAGGAGGCTACGAGCAGTACTTC. This codes for CATSPTGGYEQYF. This rearrangement joins TRBV10-1 to TRBJ2-7; possibly TRBD1 for D (6 bases). The V gene's germline CDR1 is WNHNN and CDR2 SYGVQD (reference sequence). The CDR3 is 13 residues long. The V end was cut by 10 bases, the J end by 3 bases, with 16 bases between.

The chain combines TRBV19 with TRBJ1-2; TRBD1 matches at 10 bases. The CDR3 runs to 14 residues. The germline gives CDR1 LNHDA, CDR2 SQIVND (reference sequence). V shed 10 bases and J 3 bases; nucleotides not matched to a gene: 8. The CDR3 DNA sequence: TGTGCCACCTGGGAGGGACAGGGGTACTATGGCTACACCTTC. Translating it yields CATWEGQGYYGYTF.

The rearrangement links TRBV6-5 to TRBJ2-3, with 14 bases that match TRBD2. The CDR3 spans 15 residues. The trim removed 5 bases at V and 8 bases at J, leaving 6 bases unmatched. In germline, CDR1 is MNHEY, CDR2 SVGAGI. The CDR3 DNA reads as TGTGCCAGCAGTGGACTAGCGGGGGGCGTCGGTACGCAGTATTTT. Protein: CASSGLAGGVGTQYF.

The J gene is TRBJ1-1, the V gene TRBV5-6; D is unclear. V was cut by 4 bases and J by 0 bases, with 16 bases left in between. This CDR3 region has 16 residues. Germline V gene data show CDR1 as SGHDT and CDR2 as YYEEEE. The CDR3 sequence is CASSQVGVNMNTEAFF. The CDR3 DNA reads as TGTGCCAGCAGCCAGGTCGGGGTCAACATGAACACTGAAGCTTTCTTT.

V is TRBV28 and J is TRBJ2-7; D is unclear. Looked up from germline, CDR1 is MDHEN and CDR2 is SYDVKM. Trimming cost V 7 bases and J 1 base, with 8 bases left between them. The length of the CDR3 is 12 residues. CDR3 nucleotides: TGTGCCAGCAACGTAGCTTCCTACGAGCAGTACTTC. Its translation: CASNVASYEQYF.

The chain is built from TRBV2 and TRBJ1-1, with unresolved D. Germline V CDR1 and CDR2: SNHLY, FYNNEI. This CDR3 has 13 residues. V was shortened by 7 bases and J by 4 bases, with 13 bases between the two germline ends. The CDR3 is CASTAGMSTEAFF. Here the CDR3 DNA reads TGTGCCAGCACGGCAGGCATGAGCACTGAAGCTTTCTTT.